This is a list of T cell receptor beta chains from one sample in a study of T cell repertoires in cytomegalovirus infection. One entry per CDR3 protein, called by TCRdb with MiXCR from the reads. The data show roughly 990,000 distinct CDR3 sequences, 31% seen once. These receptors lack a known antigen. The sample consisted of cultured CD8+ T cells from PBMCs, taken from culture after CMV antigen stimulation. The receptor set was obtained from a human donor in good health (CMV status not recorded). Some clones in this sample may be carry-over from other donors' samples. Both conserved end residues are part of each CDR3. The order of the fields is clone size, J gene, D gene, V gene, CDR3 protein, CDR3 DNA. A D gene is named only where the DNA matches it firmly. Not all rows give a size; the values are once, few, many and, for expanded clones, a class.

clone size: .; J gene: TRBJ1-2; D gene: .; V gene: TRBV7-6; CDR3 protein: CASSPPRRGPNYGYTF; CDR3 DNA: TGTGCCAGCAGCCCACCCCGAAGAGGTCCGAACTATGGCTACACCTTC
clone size: .; J gene: TRBJ1-1; D gene: .; V gene: TRBV29-1; CDR3 protein: CSALGVATEAFF; CDR3 DNA: TGCAGCGCCCTGGGAGTGGCCACTGAAGCTTTCTTT
clone size: many; J gene: TRBJ2-3; D gene: TRBD2; V gene: TRBV7-6; CDR3 protein: CASSLSGGLTDTQYF; CDR3 DNA: TGTGCCAGCAGCCTGAGCGGGGGCCTCACAGATACGCAGTATTTT
clone size: few; J gene: TRBJ2-7; D gene: TRBD2; V gene: TRBV4-1; CDR3 protein: CASSQERGDSYEQYF; CDR3 DNA: TGCGCCAGCAGCCAAGAGCGGGGGGACTCCTACGAGCAGTACTTC
clone size: .; J gene: TRBJ1-2; D gene: TRBD1; V gene: TRBV6-5; CDR3 protein: CASSYPTGDGYTF; CDR3 DNA: TGTGCCAGCAGTTACCCAACAGGGGATGGCTACACCTTC
clone size: many; J gene: TRBJ2-6; D gene: .; V gene: TRBV28; CDR3 protein: CASSSYSDPRSGANVLTF; CDR3 DNA: TGTGCCAGCAGTTCGTACTCAGACCCCCGCTCTGGGGCCAACGTCCTGACTTTC
clone size: .; J gene: TRBJ2-3; D gene: .; V gene: TRBV14; CDR3 protein: CASSQDVGAGDTQYF; CDR3 DNA: TGTGCCAGCAGCCAAGATGTGGGGGCAGGGGATACGCAGTATTTT
clone size: .; J gene: TRBJ2-5; D gene: TRBD2; V gene: TRBV7-9; CDR3 protein: CASRPSGGAWETQYF; CDR3 DNA: TGTGCCAGCAGACCTAGCGGGGGGGCCTGGGAGACCCAGTACTTC
clone size: .; J gene: TRBJ2-2; D gene: .; V gene: TRBV4-3; CDR3 protein: CASLGHTGELFF; CDR3 DNA: TGCGCCAGCTTAGGACACACCGGGGAGCTGTTTTTT
clone size: .; J gene: TRBJ2-7; D gene: .; V gene: TRBV5-1; CDR3 protein: CASGGTVNEQYF; CDR3 DNA: TGCGCCAGCGGAGGGACAGTTAACGAGCAGTACTTC
clone size: .; J gene: TRBJ1-5; D gene: .; V gene: TRBV12-3/TRBV12-4; CDR3 protein: CASRPPGDYSNQSQHF; CDR3 DNA: TGTGCCAGCAGACCGCCGGGAGATTATAGCAATCAGTCCCAGCATTTT
clone size: few; J gene: TRBJ2-7; D gene: TRBD2; V gene: TRBV5-6; CDR3 protein: CASAGDHTYEQYF; CDR3 DNA: TGTGCCAGCGCGGGGGACCACACCTACGAGCAGTACTTC
clone size: many; J gene: TRBJ2-7; D gene: .; V gene: TRBV11-1; CDR3 protein: CASSFGYSYEQYF; CDR3 DNA: TGTGCCAGCAGCTTCGGGTACTCCTACGAGCAGTACTTC
clone size: many; J gene: TRBJ1-2; D gene: TRBD1; V gene: TRBV7-9; CDR3 protein: CASSSPGQGSYGYTF; CDR3 DNA: TGTGCCAGCAGCTCTCCGGGACAGGGCTCCTATGGCTACACCTTC
clone size: few; J gene: TRBJ1-3; D gene: .; V gene: TRBV7-6; CDR3 protein: CASSLAPGEAENTIYF; CDR3 DNA: TGTGCCAGCAGCTTAGCCCCTGGGGAGGCTGAAAACACCATATATTTT
clone size: .; J gene: TRBJ1-5; D gene: TRBD1; V gene: TRBV7-6; CDR3 protein: CASSSDRGQPQHF; CDR3 DNA: TGTGCCAGCAGTTCGGACAGGGGCCAGCCCCAGCATTTT
clone size: few; J gene: TRBJ2-2; D gene: .; V gene: TRBV12-3/TRBV12-4; CDR3 protein: CASSKRGQNTGELFF; CDR3 DNA: TGTGCCAGCAGTAAGCGGGGACAGAACACCGGGGAGCTGTTTTTT
clone size: .; J gene: TRBJ2-3; D gene: .; V gene: TRBV7-6; CDR3 protein: CASSFGGGDSGTDTQYF; CDR3 DNA: TGTGCCAGCAGCTTTGGGGGGGGGGACAGTGGTACAGATACGCAGTATTTT
clone size: many; J gene: TRBJ1-6; D gene: TRBD1; V gene: TRBV19; CDR3 protein: CASSNQGQGWNSPLHF; CDR3 DNA: TGTGCCAGTAGTAATCAAGGACAGGGTTGGAATTCACCCCTCCACTTT
clone size: .; J gene: TRBJ1-4; D gene: .; V gene: TRBV7-6; CDR3 protein: CASSLAGGFGEKLFF; CDR3 DNA: TGTGCCAGCAGCTTAGCGGGAGGGTTCGGTGAAAAACTGTTTTTT
clone size: few; J gene: TRBJ1-2; D gene: .; V gene: TRBV12-3/TRBV12-4; CDR3 protein: CASSLRAGKIDYGYTF; CDR3 DNA: TGTGCCAGCAGTTTGAGGGCAGGGAAAATCGACTATGGCTACACCTTC
clone size: .; J gene: TRBJ2-1; D gene: .; V gene: TRBV12-5; CDR3 protein: CASGFDTYNEQFF; CDR3 DNA: TGTGCTAGTGGTTTTGACACATACAATGAGCAGTTCTTC
clone size: .; J gene: TRBJ2-1; D gene: TRBD2; V gene: TRBV4-1; CDR3 protein: CASSQDGTAGEIREQFF; CDR3 DNA: TGCGCCAGCAGCCAAGATGGTACAGCGGGGGAGATCCGTGAGCAGTTCTTC
clone size: few; J gene: TRBJ2-5; D gene: TRBD1; V gene: TRBV4-1; CDR3 protein: CASSQRYDRVGETQYF; CDR3 DNA: TGCGCCAGCAGCCAAAGATACGACAGGGTTGGGGAGACCCAGTACTTC
clone size: .; J gene: TRBJ1-5; D gene: TRBD1; V gene: TRBV29-1; CDR3 protein: CSVEGDRVGQPQHF; CDR3 DNA: TGCAGCGTTGAAGGAGACAGGGTAGGTCAGCCCCAGCATTTT
clone size: .; J gene: TRBJ1-1; D gene: .; V gene: TRBV4-1; CDR3 protein: CASSQSTASDTEAFF; CDR3 DNA: TGCGCCAGCAGCCAGTCGACAGCCTCGGACACTGAAGCTTTCTTT
clone size: .; J gene: TRBJ2-7; D gene: .; V gene: TRBV7-6; CDR3 protein: CASSSRNSGDYEQYF; CDR3 DNA: TGTGCCAGCAGTTCACGGAATAGCGGCGACTACGAGCAGTACTTC
clone size: few; J gene: TRBJ2-3; D gene: .; V gene: TRBV24-1; CDR3 protein: CATSRTGVDTQYF; CDR3 DNA: TGTGCCACCAGTAGGACGGGGGTAGATACGCAGTATTTT
clone size: .; J gene: TRBJ1-1; D gene: .; V gene: TRBV4-1; CDR3 protein: CASSQGVTPNTEAFF; CDR3 DNA: TGCGCCAGCAGCCAAGGGGTGACACCGAACACTGAAGCTTTCTTT
clone size: few; J gene: TRBJ2-2; D gene: .; V gene: TRBV5-4; CDR3 protein: CASSSSYPGELFF; CDR3 DNA: TGTGCCAGCAGCTCCTCATATCCCGGGGAGCTGTTTTTT
clone size: .; J gene: TRBJ2-3; D gene: TRBD2; V gene: TRBV10-3; CDR3 protein: CAISASGEADTQYF; CDR3 DNA: TGTGCCATCAGTGCTAGCGGGGAGGCAGATACGCAGTATTTT
clone size: few; J gene: TRBJ1-5; D gene: .; V gene: TRBV6-5; CDR3 protein: CASRDGQNLNQPQHF; CDR3 DNA: TGTGCCAGCAGGGACGGACAGAACCTTAATCAGCCCCAGCATTTT
clone size: few; J gene: TRBJ1-1; D gene: TRBD1; V gene: TRBV6-1; CDR3 protein: CASSELQGMNTEAFF; CDR3 DNA: TGTGCCAGCAGTGAACTACAGGGGATGAACACTGAAGCTTTCTTT
clone size: .; J gene: TRBJ1-6; D gene: .; V gene: TRBV6-5; CDR3 protein: CASSSLGNPGLFNSPLHF; CDR3 DNA: TGTGCCAGCAGTTCCTTGGGCAACCCAGGATTATTTAATTCACCCCTCCACTTT
clone size: few; J gene: TRBJ2-3; D gene: .; V gene: TRBV4-1; CDR3 protein: CASSQDRVASTDTQYF; CDR3 DNA: TGCGCCAGCAGCCAAGATCGGGTAGCAAGCACAGATACGCAGTATTTT
clone size: few; J gene: TRBJ1-2; D gene: TRBD1; V gene: TRBV6-6; CDR3 protein: CAKGNRGGGYTF; CDR3 DNA: TGTGCCAAGGGGAACAGGGGAGGAGGCTACACCTTC
clone size: .; J gene: TRBJ1-6; D gene: .; V gene: TRBV7-9; CDR3 protein: CASSLAAVYNSPLHF; CDR3 DNA: TGTGCCAGCAGCTTAGCGGCGGTTTATAATTCACCCCTCCACTTT
clone size: .; J gene: TRBJ1-4; D gene: .; V gene: TRBV19; CDR3 protein: CASSIADPRIYRTTNKKLFF; CDR3 DNA: TGTGCCAGTAGTATAGCGGACCCTAGAATCTACCGAACAACTAATAAAAAACTGTTTTTT
clone size: few; J gene: TRBJ2-1; D gene: TRBD1; V gene: TRBV7-6; CDR3 protein: CASSQQGFNEQFF; CDR3 DNA: TGTGCCAGCAGCCAACAGGGGTTCAATGAGCAGTTCTTC
clone size: .; J gene: TRBJ2-1; D gene: TRBD2; V gene: TRBV7-9; CDR3 protein: CASRSLLAGILNEQFF; CDR3 DNA: TGTGCCAGCAGGTCCCTGCTAGCGGGGATTCTCAATGAGCAGTTCTTC